Below, 13 T cell receptor beta chains from the same sample are listed, as sequenced in a study of T cells in Graves' hyperthyroidism and ophthalmopathy. It was RNA transcripts that yielded the amplified TCR beta CDR3 regions. When the TCR CDR3 underwent first-round RT-PCR, the HTBI primer set was used. TCRdb fed the multiplex PCR reads into MiXCR, producing one record per CDR3 protein. The repertoire includes hundreds of thousands of distinct CDR3 sequences, approximately 15% of them detected once, and roughly 5.5% sits in the top ten. The material sequenced was blood. These receptors were obtained from a woman in her twenties or thirties with Graves' hyperthyroidism that later progressed to Graves' ophthalmopathy.

This clonotype was detected many times. This chain links TRBV15 with TRBJ2-5, with D maybe TRBD1 (5 bases). V was trimmed by 8 bases and J by 2 bases, leaving 12 bases between them. The CDR3 is 13 amino acids. Germline V lookup: CDR1 LNHNV, CDR2 YYDKDF (reference sequence). The CDR3 DNA reads as TGTGCCACCGCCATGGGGCGGCAAGAGACCCAGTACTTC. Translation: CATAMGRQETQYF.

This clonotype turned up a few times. The chain couples TRBV5-4 to TRBJ1-2; TRBD1 matches at 7 bases. This CDR3 region has 13 residues. Germline CDR1 and CDR2: SGHNT and YYREEE (reference sequence). Trimming removed 2 bases from V and 7 bases from J; junction bases left unmatched: 5. This chain's CDR3 is CASSLDRALGYTF. CDR3 nucleotide sequence: TGTGCCAGCAGCTTAGACAGGGCTCTTGGCTACACCTTC. The full variable domain, rest sourced from reference TRBV5-4 and TRBJ1-2, is ETGVTQSPTHLIKTRGQQVTLRCSSQSGHNTVSWYQQALGQGPQFIFQYYREEENGRGNFPPRFSGLQFPNYSSELNVNALELDDSALYLCASSLDRALGYTFGSGTRLTVV.

This clonotype was counted at least ten times. The genes are TRBV20-1 and TRBJ1-3; TRBD1 matches 10 bases. Germline lookup yields CDR1 DFQATT and CDR2 SNEGSKA (reference sequence). The CDR3 is 13 amino acids. V shed 5 bases and J 3 bases; nucleotides not matched to a gene: 1. This CDR3 reads CSAGTGDGNTIYF. For the CDR3, the DNA is TGCAGTGCTGGGACAGGGGATGGAAACACCATATATTTT.

The rearrangement joins TRBV4-1 to TRBJ2-7; TRBD1 might be the D (5 bases). This CDR3 has 16 amino acids. The ends were cut back, 0 bases at V and 3 bases at J, with 15 bases in the middle. The germline V gene has CDR1 MGHRA and CDR2 YSYEKL. The CDR3 loop reads CASSQDTVAGNYEQYF. The CDR3 nucleotides are TGCGCCAGCAGCCAAGATACGGTGGCAGGGAACTACGAGCAGTACTTC.

This clonotype was seen a few times. The rearrangement links TRBV3-1 to TRBJ2-3; 10 positions match TRBD1. The CDR3 loop spans 16 amino acids. With 3 bases clipped from V and 2 bases from J, the junction kept 5 bases outside the gene matches. Germline CDR1 LGHDT, CDR2 YNNKEL (reference sequence). The CDR3 sequence: CASSHLTGGPTDTQYF. CDR3 sequence (DNA): TGTGCCAGCAGCCATCTGACAGGGGGCCCCACAGATACGCAGTATTTT.

This clonotype has more than one count but fewer than ten. This rearrangement joins TRBV3-1 to TRBJ2-3; no clear D. The CDR3 runs 13 residues. The germline gives CDR1 LGHDT, CDR2 YNNKEL (reference sequence). Trimming cost V 8 bases and J 1 base, with 10 bases left between them. The CDR3 loop is CASERSGTDTQYF. The CDR3 nucleotides read TGTGCCAGCGAACGGTCTGGCACAGATACGCAGTATTTT.

There are many counts of this clonotype. The rearrangement links TRBV15 to TRBJ2-1; 10 bases align to TRBD2. Trimming at V came to 0 bases and at J to 4 bases, leaving 6 bases not matched to a gene. Germline lookup yields CDR1 LNHNV and CDR2 YYDKDF (reference sequence). This CDR3 comprises 17 residues. The CDR3 DNA sequence: TGTGCCACCAGCAGAGATCTCACTAGCGGGGTTTACAATGAGCAGTTCTTC. Its translation is CATSRDLTSGVYNEQFF.

This clonotype was counted ten times or more. The gene calls are TRBV28 and TRBJ2-1; D might be TRBD1 (6 bases). The V and J ends lost 5 bases and 1 base respectively, with 15 bases between them. The CDR3 consists of 16 residues. In germline, CDR1 is MDHEN, CDR2 SYDVKM. The CDR3 DNA reads TGTGCCAGCAGTGCCAGGGGCTCCCCGTCCTACAATGAGCAGTTCTTC. It yields the protein CASSARGSPSYNEQFF.

There are many counts of this clonotype. The chain links TRBV30 to TRBJ1-4; 10 nucleotides agree with TRBD1. The CDR3 spans 13 residues. Per the germline V gene, CDR1 is GTSNPN and CDR2 is SVGIG (reference sequence). The ends lost 3 bases at V and 8 bases at J; junction bases unmatched: 3. In DNA form, the CDR3 reads TGTGCCTGGAGCCGGGACAGGGGAGAAAAACTGTTTTTT. This sequence encodes CAWSRDRGEKLFF.

This clonotype was found many times. This rearrangement joins TRBV20-1 to TRBJ2-3; D is undetermined. The CDR3 has 15 amino acids. V was clipped by 0 bases and J by 2 bases, with 12 bases between them. From germline, CDR1 is DFQATT and CDR2 SNEGSKA (reference sequence). DNA of the CDR3: TGCAGTGCTAGAGATATTACCTCGAACACAGATACGCAGTATTTT. Encoded protein: CSARDITSNTDTQYF.

With regard to this clonotype: The missing conserved phenylalanine or tryptophan at the end of this CDR3 makes a read error likely. CDR3 sequence reads: CASSYQDFSTGYNEQFL. The CDR3 DNA reads as TGTGCCAGCAGTTACCAGGACTTTTCGACGGGGTACAATGAGCAGTTCCTC. V and J are TRBV6-2 or TRBV6-3 and TRBJ2-1, with D tentatively TRBD2 (5 bases). The CDR3 contains 17 residues. Trimming shortened V by 2 bases and J by 4 bases, and 18 bases separated the two germline ends. The germline gives CDR1 MNHEY, CDR2 SVGEGT.

As concerns this clonotype: A read error may account for a junction end that differs from germline. The chain is built from TRBV27 and TRBJ1-1, with D possibly TRBD1 on 6 matching bases. The CDR3 length is 15 residues. Germline CDR1 is MNHEY and CDR2 is SMNVEV (reference sequence). CDR3 sequence: CVSSFLRTARTEAFF. DNA of the CDR3: TGTGTCAGCAGTTTCCTTAGGACAGCTAGAACTGAAGCTTTCTTT.

This clonotype was detected ten times or more. The genes are TRBV20-1 and TRBJ2-3, with 8 bases fitting TRBD2. The CDR3 sequence is 15 residues long. With V trimmed by 0 bases and J by 2 bases, 4 bases remained unmatched. Germline V gene sequence: CDR1 DFQATT, CDR2 SNEGSKA (reference sequence). In nucleotides, the CDR3 is TGCAGTGCTAGAGAGGCTAGCGGGCACACAGATACGCAGTATTTT. Translated, it gives CSAREASGHTDTQYF.